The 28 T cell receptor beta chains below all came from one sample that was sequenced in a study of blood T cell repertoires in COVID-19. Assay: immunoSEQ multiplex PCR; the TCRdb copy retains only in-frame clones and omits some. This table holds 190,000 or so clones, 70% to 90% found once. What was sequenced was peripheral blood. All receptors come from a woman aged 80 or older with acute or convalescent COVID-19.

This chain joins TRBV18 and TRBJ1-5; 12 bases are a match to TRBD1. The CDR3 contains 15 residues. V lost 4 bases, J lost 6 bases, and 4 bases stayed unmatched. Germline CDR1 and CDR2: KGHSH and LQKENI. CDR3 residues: CASSRGQGAGQPQHF. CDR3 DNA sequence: TGTGCCAGCTCACGGGGACAGGGGGCTGGTCAGCCCCAGCATTTT.

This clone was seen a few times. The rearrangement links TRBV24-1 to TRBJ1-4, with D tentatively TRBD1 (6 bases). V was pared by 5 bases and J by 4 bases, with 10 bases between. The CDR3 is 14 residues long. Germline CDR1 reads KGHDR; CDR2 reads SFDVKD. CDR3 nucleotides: TGTGCCACCAGTGCAGGGGCCCATAATGAAAAACTGTTTTTT. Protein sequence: CATSAGAHNEKLFF.

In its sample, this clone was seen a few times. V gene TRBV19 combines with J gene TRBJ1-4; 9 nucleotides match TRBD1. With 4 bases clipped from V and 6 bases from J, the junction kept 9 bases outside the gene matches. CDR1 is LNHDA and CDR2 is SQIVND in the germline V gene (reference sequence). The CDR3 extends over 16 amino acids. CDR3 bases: TGTGCCAGTAGTAAAGGGACAGGGATGGCTCATGAAAAACTGTTTTTT. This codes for CASSKGTGMAHEKLFF. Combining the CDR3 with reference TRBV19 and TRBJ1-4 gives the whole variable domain DGGITQSPKYLFRKEGQNVTLSCEQNLNHDAMYWYRQDPGQGLRLIYYSQIVNDFQKGDIAEGYSVSREKKESFPLTVTSAQKNPTAFYLCASSKGTGMAHEKLFFGSGTQLSVL.

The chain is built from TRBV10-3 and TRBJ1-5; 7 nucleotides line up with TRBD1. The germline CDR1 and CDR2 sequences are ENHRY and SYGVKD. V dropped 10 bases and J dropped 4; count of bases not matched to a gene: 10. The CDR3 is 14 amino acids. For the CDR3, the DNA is TGTGCCACTGTGGACAGGATAGGAAATCAGCCCCAGCATTTT. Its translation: CATVDRIGNQPQHF.

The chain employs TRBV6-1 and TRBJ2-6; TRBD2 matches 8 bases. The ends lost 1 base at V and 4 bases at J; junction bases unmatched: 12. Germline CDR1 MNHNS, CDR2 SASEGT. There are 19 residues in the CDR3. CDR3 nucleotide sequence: TGTGCCAGCAGTGAAGGATATGCGGGCGGGGGGCTAGGGGCCAACGTCCTGACTTTC. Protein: CASSEGYAGGGLGANVLTF.

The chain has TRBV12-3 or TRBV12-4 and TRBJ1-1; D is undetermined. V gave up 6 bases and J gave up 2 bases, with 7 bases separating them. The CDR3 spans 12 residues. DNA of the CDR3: TGTGCCAGCAGCCAACTAAACACTGAAGCTTTCTTT. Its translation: CASSQLNTEAFF.

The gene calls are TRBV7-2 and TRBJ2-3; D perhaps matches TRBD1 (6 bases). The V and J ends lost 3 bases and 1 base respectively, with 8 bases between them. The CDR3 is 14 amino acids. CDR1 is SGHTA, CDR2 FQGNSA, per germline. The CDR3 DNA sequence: TGTGCCAGCAGCTTGGACAGCCGCACAGATACGCAGTATTTT. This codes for CASSLDSRTDTQYF.

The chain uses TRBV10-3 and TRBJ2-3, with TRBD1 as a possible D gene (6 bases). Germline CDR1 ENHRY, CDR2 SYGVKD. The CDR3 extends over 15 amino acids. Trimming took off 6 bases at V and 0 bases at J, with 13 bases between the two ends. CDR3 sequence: CAISPVGASTDTQYF. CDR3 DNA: TGTGCCATCAGCCCCGTGGGGGCTAGCACAGATACGCAGTATTTT.

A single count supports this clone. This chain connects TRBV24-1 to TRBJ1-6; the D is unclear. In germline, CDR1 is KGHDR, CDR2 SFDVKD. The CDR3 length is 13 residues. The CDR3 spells CPPAGPYNSPLHF. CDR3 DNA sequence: TGTCCACCCGCGGGTCCCTATAATTCACCCCTCCACTTT.

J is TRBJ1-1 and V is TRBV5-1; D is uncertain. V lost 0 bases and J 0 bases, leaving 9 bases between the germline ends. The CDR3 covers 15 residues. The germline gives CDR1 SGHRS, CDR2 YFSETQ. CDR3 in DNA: TGCGCCAGCAGCTTGGATGGCGGAATGAACACTGAAGCTTTCTTT. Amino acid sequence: CASSLDGGMNTEAFF.

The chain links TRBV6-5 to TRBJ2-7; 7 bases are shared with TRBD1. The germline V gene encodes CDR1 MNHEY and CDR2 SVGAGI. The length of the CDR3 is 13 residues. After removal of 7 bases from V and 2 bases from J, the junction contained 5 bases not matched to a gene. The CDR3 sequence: CASIRTGTYEQYF. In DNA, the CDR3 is TGTGCCAGCATTCGGACAGGAACCTACGAGCAGTACTTC.

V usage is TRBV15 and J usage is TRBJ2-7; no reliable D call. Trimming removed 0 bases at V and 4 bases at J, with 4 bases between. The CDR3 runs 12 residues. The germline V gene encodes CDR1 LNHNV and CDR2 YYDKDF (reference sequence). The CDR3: CATSRDGYEQYF. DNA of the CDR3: TGTGCCACCAGCAGAGACGGGTACGAGCAGTACTTC.

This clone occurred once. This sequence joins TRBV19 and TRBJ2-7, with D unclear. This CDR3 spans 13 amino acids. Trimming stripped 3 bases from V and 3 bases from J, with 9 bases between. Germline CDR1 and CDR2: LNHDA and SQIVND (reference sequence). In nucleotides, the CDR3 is TGTGCCAGTAGTATCCGGCGGAACTACGAGCAGTACTTC. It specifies CASSIRRNYEQYF.

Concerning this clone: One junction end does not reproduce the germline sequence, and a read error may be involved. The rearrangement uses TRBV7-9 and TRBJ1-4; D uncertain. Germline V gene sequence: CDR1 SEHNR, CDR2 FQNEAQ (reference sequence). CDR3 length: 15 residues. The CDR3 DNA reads TGTGCCAGCAGCATAGCGGGTCAGGTTAATGAAAAACTGTTTTTT. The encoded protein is CASSIAGQVNEKLFF.

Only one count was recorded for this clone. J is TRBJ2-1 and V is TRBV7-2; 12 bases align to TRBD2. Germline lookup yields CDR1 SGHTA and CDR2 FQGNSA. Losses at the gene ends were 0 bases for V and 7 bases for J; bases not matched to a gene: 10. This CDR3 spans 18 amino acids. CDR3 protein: CASSLASLGLAGRNEQFF. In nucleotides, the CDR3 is TGTGCCAGCAGCTTAGCGAGTCTGGGACTAGCGGGTAGGAATGAGCAGTTCTTC.

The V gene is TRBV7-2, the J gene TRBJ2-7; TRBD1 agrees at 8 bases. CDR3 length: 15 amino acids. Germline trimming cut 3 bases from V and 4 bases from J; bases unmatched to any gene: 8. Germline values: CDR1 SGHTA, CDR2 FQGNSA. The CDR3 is CASSLTGVGVYEQYF. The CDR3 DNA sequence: TGTGCCAGCAGCTTGACAGGGGTCGGGGTTTACGAGCAGTACTTC.

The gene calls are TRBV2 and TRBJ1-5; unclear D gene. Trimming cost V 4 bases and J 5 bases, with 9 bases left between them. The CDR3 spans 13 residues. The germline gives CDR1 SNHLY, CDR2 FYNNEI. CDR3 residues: CASSVGPYQPQHF. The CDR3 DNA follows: TGTGCCAGCAGTGTTGGGCCTTATCAGCCCCAGCATTTT. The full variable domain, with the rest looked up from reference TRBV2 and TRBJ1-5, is EPEVTQTPSHQVTQMGQEVILRCVPISNHLYFYWYRQILGQKVEFLVSFYNNEISEKSEIFDDQFSVERPDGSNFTLKIRSTKLEDSAMYFCASSVGPYQPQHFGDGTRLSIL.

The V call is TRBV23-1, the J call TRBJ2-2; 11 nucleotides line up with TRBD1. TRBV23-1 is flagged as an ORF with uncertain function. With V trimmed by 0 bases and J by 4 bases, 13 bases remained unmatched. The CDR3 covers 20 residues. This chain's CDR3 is CASSQSGTGGLAGATGELFF. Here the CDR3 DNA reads TGCGCCAGCAGTCAATCTGGGACAGGGGGGTTAGCGGGAGCCACCGGGGAGCTGTTTTTT.

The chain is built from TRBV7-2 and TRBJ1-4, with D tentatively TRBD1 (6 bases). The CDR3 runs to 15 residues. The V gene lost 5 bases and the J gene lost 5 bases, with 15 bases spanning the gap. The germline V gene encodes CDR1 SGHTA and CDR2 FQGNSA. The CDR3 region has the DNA TGTGCCAGCAGCCTGACTCCGGGACAAAATGAAAAACTGTTTTTT. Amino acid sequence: CASSLTPGQNEKLFF.

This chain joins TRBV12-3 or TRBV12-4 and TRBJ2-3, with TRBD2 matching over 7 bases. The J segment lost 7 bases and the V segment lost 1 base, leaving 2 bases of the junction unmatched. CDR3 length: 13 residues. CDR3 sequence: CASSLGRGNTQYF. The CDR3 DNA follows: TGTGCCAGCAGTTTAGGGCGGGGGAATACGCAGTATTTT.

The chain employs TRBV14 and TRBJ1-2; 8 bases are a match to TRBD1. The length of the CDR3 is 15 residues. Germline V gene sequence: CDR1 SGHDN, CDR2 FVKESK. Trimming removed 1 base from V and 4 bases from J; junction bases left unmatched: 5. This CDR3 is CASSQVLGQAYGYTF. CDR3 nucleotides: TGTGCCAGCAGCCAAGTATTGGGACAGGCCTATGGCTACACCTTC.

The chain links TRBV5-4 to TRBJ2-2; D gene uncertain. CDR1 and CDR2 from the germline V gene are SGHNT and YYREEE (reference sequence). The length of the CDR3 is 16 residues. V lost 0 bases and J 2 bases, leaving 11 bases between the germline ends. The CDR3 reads CASSLGSRINTGELFF. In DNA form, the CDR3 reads TGTGCCAGCAGCTTGGGGAGCCGAATAAACACCGGGGAGCTGTTTTTT.

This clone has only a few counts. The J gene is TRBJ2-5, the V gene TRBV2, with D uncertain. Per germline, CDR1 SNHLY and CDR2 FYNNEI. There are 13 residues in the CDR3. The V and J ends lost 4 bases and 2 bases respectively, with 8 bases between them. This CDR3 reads CASSATLQETQYF. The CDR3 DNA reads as TGTGCCAGCAGTGCAACTCTACAAGAGACCCAGTACTTC.

The CDR3 protein is CASSLEGTFRELFF. Written as DNA, the CDR3 is TGTGCCAGCAGCTTGGAGGGGACTTTTAGGGAGCTGTTTTTT. The chain combines TRBV5-8 with TRBJ2-2; a weak D match, TRBD2 (6 bases). The V end was cut by 0 bases, the J end by 9 bases, with 12 bases between. Germline V gene data show CDR1 as SGHTS and CDR2 as YDEGEE. This CDR3 contains 14 residues.

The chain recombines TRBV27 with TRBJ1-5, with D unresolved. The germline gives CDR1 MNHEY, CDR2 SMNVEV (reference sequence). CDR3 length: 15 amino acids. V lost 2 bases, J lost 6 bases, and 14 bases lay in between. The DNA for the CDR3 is TGTGCCAGCAGTTTAGGAGTTGAGGCAAGTCAGCCCCAGCATTTT. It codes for CASSLGVEASQPQHF.

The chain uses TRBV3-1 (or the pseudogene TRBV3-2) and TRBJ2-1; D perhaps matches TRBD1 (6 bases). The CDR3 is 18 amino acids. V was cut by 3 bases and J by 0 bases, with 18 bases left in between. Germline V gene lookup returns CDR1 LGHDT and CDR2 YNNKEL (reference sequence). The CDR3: CASSHYPGTINSYNEQFF. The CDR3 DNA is TGTGCCAGCAGCCATTACCCCGGGACAATTAACTCCTACAATGAGCAGTTCTTC.

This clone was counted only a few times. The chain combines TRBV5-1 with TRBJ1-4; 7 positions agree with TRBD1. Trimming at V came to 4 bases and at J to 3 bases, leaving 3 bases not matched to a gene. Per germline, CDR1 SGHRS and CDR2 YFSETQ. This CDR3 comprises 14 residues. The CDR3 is CASSARGANEKLFF. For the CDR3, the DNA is TGCGCCAGCAGCGCCAGGGGGGCTAATGAAAAACTGTTTTTT.

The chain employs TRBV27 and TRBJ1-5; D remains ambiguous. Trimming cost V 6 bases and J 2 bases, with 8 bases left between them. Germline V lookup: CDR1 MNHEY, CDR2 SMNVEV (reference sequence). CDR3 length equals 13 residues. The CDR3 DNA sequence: TGTGCCAGCAGCATTAGAGGCAATCAGCCCCAGCATTTT. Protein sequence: CASSIRGNQPQHF.